Included here is one TCR beta chain sequence, with context. This sample stems from a study of shared T cell receptors in the human thymus. CDR1 and CDR2 (germline): SNHLY, FYNNEI. The CDR3 extends over 16 amino acids. V was cut by 0 bases and J by 3 bases, with 15 bases left in between. The protocol was immunoSEQ multiplex PCR, while the TCRdb copy is restricted to in-frame clones and leaves out a portion. Of over 60,000 clones listed, 90% to 95% are singletons. The sequenced material came from thymocytes. The genes are TRBV2 and TRBJ2-7, with D tentatively TRBD1 (5 bases). The receptor was derived from a human donor. The CDR3 region has the DNA TGTGCCAGCAGTGAAGCTCGGACAACTCTATTCTACGAGCAGTACTTC. Encoded protein: CASSEARTTLFYEQYF.